The 8 T cell receptor beta chains given below trace back to one sample, sequenced in a study of CD8+ T cells in alopecia areata (dated 2018 in TCRdb). Libraries were made using the immunoSEQ multiplex PCR assay. To provide template for TCR sequencing, every sample had RNA extracted and reverse transcribed into cDNA. TCRdb took this table from immuneACCESS and kept in-frame rearrangements with V and J called. Such tables lack part of the clones; where checked against another copy, unresolved V genes explain under half of the gap, and the rest is unexplained. For this sample there are 150,000 or so clones; 87% appear just once. The ten largest clones take up around 15% of the sample. The time point tag for this specimen amounts to: baseline before oral tofacitinib. The material sequenced was CD8+ T cells sorted from blood, taken at week 0. These receptors came from a human donor with alopecia areata.

This clone was seen once. This chain joins TRBV6-5 and TRBJ2-1, with 7 bases aligning to TRBD1. The J segment lost 4 bases and the V segment lost 2 bases, leaving 5 bases of the junction unmatched. The CDR3 is 15 residues long. The germline gives CDR1 MNHEY, CDR2 SVGAGI. CDR3 loop: CASSYGDSGYNEQFF. DNA for the CDR3: TGTGCCAGCAGTTACGGGGACAGCGGTTACAATGAGCAGTTCTTC.

The chain recombines TRBV4-1 with TRBJ2-3; possible D gene TRBD2, 5 bases. CDR1 is MGHRA and CDR2 is YSYEKL in the germline V gene. The ends were cut back, 1 base at V and 4 bases at J, with 9 bases in the middle. The CDR3 covers 14 residues. The CDR3 sequence: CASSQGNGADTQYF. The CDR3 bases are TGCGCCAGCAGCCAAGGGAACGGGGCAGATACGCAGTATTTT.

This clone was picked up one time. The chain has TRBV27 and TRBJ1-2; D ambiguous. V was pared by 6 bases and J by 4 bases, with 12 bases between. The CDR3 length is 13 residues. Germline loops: CDR1 MNHEY, CDR2 SMNVEV (reference sequence). CDR3 sequence reads: CASSRTASYGYTF. The CDR3 DNA follows: TGTGCCAGCAGCCGGACTGCTTCCTATGGCTACACCTTC.

Remarks on this clone: Germline and junction disagree at one end, which may indicate a read error. Additional DNA sequences in this sample encode the identical CDR3. V usage is TRBV4-1 and J usage is TRBJ1-3; D is uncertain. The CDR3 loop spans 15 amino acids. Germline-derived CDR1 and CDR2 are MGHRA and YSYEKL. For the CDR3, the DNA is TGCGCCAGCAGCCAAGACGCAGAACTTGGAAACACCATATACTTT. It is translated as CASSQDAELGNTIYF.

V is TRBV29-1 and J is TRBJ2-7, with 9 bases aligning to TRBD1. V shed 1 base, J shed 1 base, and the junction held 5 bases outside the gene matches. This CDR3 region has 15 residues. Germline V CDR1 and CDR2: SQVTM, ANQGSEA. The CDR3 DNA reads TGCAGCGTTGAAGGGAGGGGACAGGGATCCTACGAGCAGTACTTC. It encodes CSVEGRGQGSYEQYF.

The V call is TRBV9, the J call TRBJ2-7; 11 bases line up with TRBD2. CDR1 and CDR2 (germline): SGDLS, YYNGEE. The CDR3 runs to 15 residues. V was pared by 1 base and J by 5 bases, with 5 bases of the junction left unmatched. The CDR3 region is CASSVIGTSGNEQYF. The CDR3 nucleotides read TGTGCCAGCAGCGTAATTGGGACTAGCGGCAACGAGCAGTACTTC.

The genes are TRBV5-1 and TRBJ2-1; possible D gene TRBD2, 5 bases. The CDR3 has 15 amino acids. Germline V gene data show CDR1 as SGHRS and CDR2 as YFSETQ. Trimming took 4 bases from V and 7 from J, leaving 18 bases between them. CDR3 sequence (DNA): TGCGCCAGCAGCCTATCTAAGCGCGGGTGGAATGAGCAGTTCTTC. Amino acid sequence: CASSLSKRGWNEQFF.

V and J are TRBV13 and TRBJ2-1; a possible D gene is TRBD1 (5 bases). This CDR3 has 14 residues. Trimming shortened V by 3 bases and J by 8 bases, and 14 bases separated the two germline ends. CDR1 is PRHDT, CDR2 FYEKMQ, per germline (reference sequence). The DNA of the CDR3 is TGTGCCAGCAGCTTGCAGGGTCCCGATTATGAGCAGTTCTTC. Translating gives CASSLQGPDYEQFF.